This is a list of T cell receptor beta chains from one sample in a study of T cell repertoires in cytomegalovirus infection. TCRdb reprocessed the reads via MiXCR and lists one record per CDR3 protein. Of about 400,000 distinct CDR3 sequences listed, about a sixth are singletons. Material for sequencing was PBMCs. The receptors stem from a human donor in good health (CMV status not recorded). Some clones in this sample may be carry-over from other donors' samples. Each CDR3 is given with its conserved first and last residue. A D gene is named only where the DNA matches it firmly. Size values are once, few and many counts, or a class for expanded clones, and some rows have none.

abundance: many
d_gene: TRBD1
j_gene: TRBJ2-1
v_gene: TRBV6-1
CDR3nt: TGTGCCAGCAGTCCTCACACCGGGACAGGGGGCAATGAGCAGTTCTTC
CDR3aa: CASSPHTGTGGNEQFF

abundance: few
d_gene: NA
j_gene: TRBJ2-3
v_gene: TRBV20-1
CDR3nt: TGCAGTGCCGACAGCCGGCCCAACACAGATACGCAGTATTTT
CDR3aa: CSADSRPNTDTQYF

abundance: few
d_gene: NA
j_gene: TRBJ1-5
v_gene: TRBV6-1
CDR3nt: TGTGCCAGCATAGAGGCGGCCGGGGGAAATCAGCCCCAGCATTTT
CDR3aa: CASIEAAGGNQPQHF

abundance: few
d_gene: NA
j_gene: TRBJ1-4
v_gene: TRBV5-4
CDR3nt: TGTGCCAGCAGCTCGACCTTCGGGGGGGCCGTTGGAAAACTGTTTTTT
CDR3aa: CASSSTFGGAVGKLFF

abundance: few
d_gene: TRBD1
j_gene: TRBJ2-7
v_gene: TRBV10-3
CDR3nt: TGTGCCATCAGGGGACAGGGTGGTAGCTACGAGCAGTACTTC
CDR3aa: CAIRGQGGSYEQYF

abundance: few
d_gene: NA
j_gene: TRBJ2-5
v_gene: TRBV29-1
CDR3nt: TGCAGCGTTCCTCTTTTGGGGGAGACCCAGTACTTC
CDR3aa: CSVPLLGETQYF

abundance: few
d_gene: TRBD1
j_gene: TRBJ2-7
v_gene: TRBV18
CDR3nt: TGTGCCAGCTCTACGGACAGGGTCCACGAGCAGTACTTC
CDR3aa: CASSTDRVHEQYF

abundance: many
d_gene: NA
j_gene: TRBJ2-3
v_gene: TRBV7-8
CDR3nt: TGTGCCAGCAGCCTAACGGGGGCTCGCCCCACAGATACGCAGTATTTT
CDR3aa: CASSLTGARPTDTQYF

abundance: NA
d_gene: TRBD2
j_gene: TRBJ2-1
v_gene: TRBV5-4
CDR3nt: TGTGCCAGCAAGAGCGGGAGAGGGGATGAGCAGTTCTTC
CDR3aa: CASKSGRGDEQFF

abundance: many
d_gene: NA
j_gene: TRBJ1-6
v_gene: TRBV7-2
CDR3nt: TGTGCCAGCAGCTTAGAGAGACGCTCACCCCTCCACTTT
CDR3aa: CASSLERRSPLHF

abundance: NA
d_gene: TRBD2
j_gene: TRBJ2-3
v_gene: TRBV12-3/TRBV12-4
CDR3nt: TGTGCCAGCAAAGCGGGGGGGTCAAATACGCAGTATTTT
CDR3aa: CASKAGGSNTQYF

abundance: NA
d_gene: TRBD2
j_gene: TRBJ2-3
v_gene: TRBV6-6
CDR3nt: TGTGCCAGCAGTTACTCCCTCGTGGGCGGGAGGGCGAGGGGCACAGATACGCAGTATTTT
CDR3aa: CASSYSLVGGRARGTDTQYF

abundance: many
d_gene: TRBD1
j_gene: TRBJ2-7
v_gene: TRBV7-8
CDR3nt: TGTGCCAGCAGCTTAGTTCGGGACAGCACCTACGAGCAGTACTTC
CDR3aa: CASSLVRDSTYEQYF

abundance: many
d_gene: TRBD2
j_gene: TRBJ2-5
v_gene: TRBV7-2
CDR3nt: TGTGCCAGCAGCTTAGGGGGAGCGGGGGGCCAAGAGACCCAGTACTTC
CDR3aa: CASSLGGAGGQETQYF

abundance: few
d_gene: TRBD2
j_gene: TRBJ2-1
v_gene: TRBV10-3
CDR3nt: TGTGCCATCAGTGATTCGAGCGGGAGGTCTGATGAGCAGTTCTTC
CDR3aa: CAISDSSGRSDEQFF

abundance: few
d_gene: NA
j_gene: TRBJ2-5
v_gene: TRBV2
CDR3nt: TGTGCCAGCAGTGTGACCGAAGAGACCCAGTACTTC
CDR3aa: CASSVTEETQYF

abundance: once
d_gene: TRBD2
j_gene: TRBJ2-6
v_gene: TRBV20-1
CDR3nt: TGCAGTGCTAACCTAGCGGGGGCGACCTCTGGGGCCAACGTCCTGACTTTC
CDR3aa: CSANLAGATSGANVLTF

abundance: NA
d_gene: TRBD2
j_gene: TRBJ2-7
v_gene: TRBV7-2
CDR3nt: TGTGCCAGCAGCTTTACTAGCGGGAGGACCTACGAGCAGTACTTC
CDR3aa: CASSFTSGRTYEQYF

abundance: NA
d_gene: NA
j_gene: TRBJ2-1
v_gene: TRBV7-2
CDR3nt: TGTGCCAGCACCCTGGACAGAAGCTCCTACAATGAGCAGTTCTTC
CDR3aa: CASTLDRSSYNEQFF

abundance: NA
d_gene: NA
j_gene: TRBJ1-4
v_gene: TRBV4-1
CDR3nt: TGCGCCAGCAGCCAAGGAAGGGGGGGTGAAAAACTGTTTTTT
CDR3aa: CASSQGRGGEKLFF

abundance: NA
d_gene: TRBD2
j_gene: TRBJ2-1
v_gene: TRBV5-1
CDR3nt: TGCGCCAGCAGCTTGGGGGGACTAGCGGCCTACAATGAGCAGTTCTTC
CDR3aa: CASSLGGLAAYNEQFF

abundance: many
d_gene: TRBD2
j_gene: TRBJ2-3
v_gene: TRBV7-8
CDR3nt: TGTGCCAGCAGCTTAATCGGACTAGCGGGGGTGGATACGCAGTATTTT
CDR3aa: CASSLIGLAGVDTQYF

abundance: NA
d_gene: TRBD1
j_gene: TRBJ2-2
v_gene: TRBV5-6
CDR3nt: TGTGCCAGCAGCCGGGGGACAGGTCTCACCGGGGAGCTGTTTTTT
CDR3aa: CASSRGTGLTGELFF